Listed here are 25 T cell receptor beta chains from one sample, sequenced in a study of T cell repertoires in cytomegalovirus infection. TCRdb re-called the reads with MiXCR, one entry per CDR3 protein. The profile shows around 100,000 distinct CDR3 sequences, roughly 40% of them singletons. Their cognate antigens are unknown. The sample in question was CD8+ T cells from cultured PBMCs, obtained from culture after CMV antigen stimulation. These receptors were obtained from a human donor in good health (CMV status not recorded). Some clones in this sample may be carry-over from other donors' samples.

The genes are TRBV4-1 and TRBJ2-1; 11 bases match TRBD2. The CDR3 totals 18 residues. V shed 1 base and J 5 bases; nucleotides not matched to a gene: 10. Germline CDR1 and CDR2: MGHRA and YSYEKL. DNA of the CDR3: TGCGCCAGCAGCCAAGCACTAGCGGGGGCCCCGGGGAACAATGAGCAGTTCTTC. Its protein product is CASSQALAGAPGNNEQFF.

This clonotype was seen only a few times. The rearrangement uses TRBV4-1 and TRBJ2-7; D ambiguous. Germline values: CDR1 MGHRA, CDR2 YSYEKL. The CDR3 extends over 15 amino acids. The V gene lost 0 bases and the J gene lost 2 bases, with 11 bases spanning the gap. As DNA, the CDR3 is TGCGCCAGCAGCCAAGATCTCGGCACAACCTACGAGCAGTACTTC. This gives the protein CASSQDLGTTYEQYF.

This clonotype was counted between two and nine times. This chain links TRBV6-5 with TRBJ1-1, with D unresolved. This CDR3 has 17 amino acids. Germline V gene data show CDR1 as MNHEY and CDR2 as SVGAGI. V shed 8 bases and J shed 2 bases, with 24 bases lying between them. DNA of the CDR3: TGTGCCAGCGGCCCGGAAGACGTAGGTAGGCTTAACACTGAAGCTTTCTTT. It is translated as CASGPEDVGRLNTEAFF.

The chain is built from TRBV12-3 or TRBV12-4 and TRBJ1-2; D uncertain. The CDR3 totals 13 residues. Trimming took off 2 bases at V and 4 bases at J, with 8 bases between the two ends. In nucleotides, the CDR3 is TGTGCCAGCAGTTTAAAGTGGAGCTATGGCTACACCTTC. Translation: CASSLKWSYGYTF.

The chain carries TRBV6-8 and TRBJ2-3; 9 bases are shared with TRBD1. The CDR3 loop spans 14 amino acids. Per the germline V gene, CDR1 is MNHGY and CDR2 is SAAAGT. Germline trimming cut 7 bases from V and 3 bases from J; bases unmatched to any gene: 5. In DNA, the CDR3 is TGTGCCAGCACCGGGGACAGGGAAACAGATACGCAGTATTTT. As protein: CASTGDRETDTQYF.

The CDR3 loop is CASSSDRDNEQFF. DNA of the CDR3: TGTGCCAGCAGTAGCGACCGAGACAATGAGCAGTTCTTC. The chain employs TRBV2 and TRBJ2-1; D ambiguous. Germline V gene lookup returns CDR1 SNHLY and CDR2 FYNNEI. V dropped 5 bases and J dropped 5 bases, with 10 bases sitting between them. CDR3 length equals 13 residues.

DNA for the CDR3: TGTGCCAGCAGCCCTGGACAGCTCCTAAACTATGGCTACACCTTC. Protein sequence: CASSPGQLLNYGYTF. This chain joins TRBV7-6 and TRBJ1-2, with D possibly TRBD1 on 6 matching bases. Trimming left V 5 bases short and J 2 bases short, with 15 bases between. Per the germline V gene, CDR1 is SGHVS and CDR2 is FNYEAQ. This CDR3 spans 15 amino acids.

The chain combines TRBV7-8 with TRBJ2-7; no firm D call. The CDR3 loop spans 15 amino acids. Germline V lookup: CDR1 SGHVS, CDR2 FQNEAQ. Trimming cost V 1 base and J 5 bases, with 15 bases left between them. The CDR3 DNA follows: TGTGCCAGCAGCTTAGTTGGGTCCCAGACCCACGAGCAGTACTTC. Encoded protein: CASSLVGSQTHEQYF.

This clonotype was recorded many times. The chain has TRBV7-8 and TRBJ1-1, with a tentative D call TRBD1 (6 bases). V dropped 5 bases and J dropped 1 base, with 11 bases sitting between them. Germline loops: CDR1 SGHVS, CDR2 FQNEAQ. The CDR3 covers 14 residues. The CDR3 DNA follows: TGTGCCAGCAGCCGCTGGACAGAGAACACTGAAGCTTTCTTT. It encodes CASSRWTENTEAFF.

This chain links TRBV5-1 with TRBJ2-7, with 7 bases identical to TRBD2. J gave up 2 bases and V 1 base, and 6 bases lay outside the gene matches. Germline CDR1 is SGHRS and CDR2 is YFSETQ. The CDR3 is 15 amino acids. The CDR3, as DNA: TGCGCCAGCAGCTTGTGGGGAGGGGCAGCCTACGAGCAGTACTTC. Protein sequence: CASSLWGGAAYEQYF.

J is TRBJ1-1 and V is TRBV7-2, with D unresolved. Germline V CDR1 and CDR2: SGHTA, FQGNSA. CDR3 length: 15 residues. Deletions cut 2 bases from V and 0 bases from J, with 10 bases between. CDR3 amino acids: CASSLRVRLNTEAFF. As DNA, the CDR3 is TGTGCCAGCAGCTTAAGAGTGCGGCTGAACACTGAAGCTTTCTTT.

This clonotype was picked up one time. The chain couples TRBV6-8 to TRBJ2-7; D gene unclear. This CDR3 has 12 amino acids. Trimming took 2 bases from V and 2 from J, leaving 4 bases between them. Per germline, CDR1 MNHGY and CDR2 SAAAGT. This CDR3 is CASSYNAYEQYF. CDR3 sequence (DNA): TGTGCCAGCAGTTACAATGCCTACGAGCAGTACTTC.

The V call is TRBV6-5, the J call TRBJ1-2; 7 bases fit TRBD1. The CDR3 is 14 residues long. Germline V gene lookup returns CDR1 MNHEY and CDR2 SVGAGI. Germline trimming cut 0 bases from V and 7 bases from J; bases unmatched to any gene: 5. This CDR3 reads CASSYSRGGGGYTF. The CDR3 DNA reads as TGTGCCAGCAGTTACTCGAGAGGGGGCGGTGGCTACACCTTC.

V usage is TRBV9 and J usage is TRBJ1-6; D unresolved. V was cut by 0 bases and J by 1 base, with 5 bases left in between. The CDR3 totals 15 residues. Germline lookup yields CDR1 SGDLS and CDR2 YYNGEE. The CDR3: CASSVADSYNSPLHF. CDR3 DNA sequence: TGTGCCAGCAGCGTAGCCGATTCCTATAATTCACCCCTCCACTTT.

This clonotype has a count of ten or more. This sequence joins TRBV5-4 and TRBJ2-1; the match to TRBD1 covers 12 bases. There are 15 residues in the CDR3. Germline values: CDR1 SGHNT, CDR2 YYREEE (reference sequence). V shed 5 bases and J 8 bases; nucleotides not matched to a gene: 8. CDR3 bases: TGTGCCAGCAGAGACGGGACAGGGGGCGGCTATGAGCAGTTCTTC. Its protein product is CASRDGTGGGYEQFF.

Notes on this clonotype: The junction does not match germline at one end; this may be a read error. V usage is TRBV4-1 and J usage is TRBJ2-3; TRBD2 aligns across 11 bases. Per the germline V gene, CDR1 is MGHRA and CDR2 is YSYEKL. The CDR3 runs 16 residues. The CDR3: CASSQASGGRSDTQYF. CDR3 sequence (DNA): TGTGCCAGCAGCCAAGCTAGCGGGGGGAGGTCAGATACGCAGTATTTT.

The chain is built from TRBV4-1 and TRBJ1-4; no reliable D call. The CDR3 contains 15 residues. Germline V gene sequence: CDR1 MGHRA, CDR2 YSYEKL. V dropped 4 bases and J dropped 1 base, with 10 bases sitting between them. The DNA for the CDR3 is TGCGCCAGCAGCCCCACCGGCCAAACTAATGAAAAACTGTTTTTT. Amino acids: CASSPTGQTNEKLFF.

This chain links TRBV3-1 with TRBJ2-5, with D maybe TRBD1 (7 bases). The CDR3 is 14 amino acids. Trimming pared 3 bases from V and 4 bases from J, leaving 12 bases between. CDR1 is LGHDT, CDR2 YNNKEL, per germline (reference sequence). CDR3 sequence: CASSQSQGGETQYF. CDR3 bases: TGTGCCAGCAGCCAGTCGCAGGGGGGAGAGACCCAGTACTTC.

The chain has TRBV5-4 and TRBJ2-3; D gene unclear. V gave up 6 bases and J gave up 6 bases, with 17 bases separating them. Germline loops: CDR1 SGHNT, CDR2 YYREEE (reference sequence). The CDR3 covers 14 residues. In DNA form, the CDR3 reads TGTGCCAGCACCACGGATTTCCCTGCTGATACGCAGTATTTT. Amino acids: CASTTDFPADTQYF.

V gene TRBV4-1 combines with J gene TRBJ2-3; D is possibly TRBD2 (5 bases). V dropped 5 bases and J dropped 6 bases, with 9 bases sitting between them. The CDR3 has 12 amino acids. Germline loops: CDR1 MGHRA, CDR2 YSYEKL. CDR3 protein: CASSERADTQYF. The CDR3 nucleotides are TGCGCCAGCAGCGAGAGGGCGGATACGCAGTATTTT.

The chain recombines TRBV20-1 with TRBJ2-1; TRBD1 matches at 7 bases. Looked up from germline, CDR1 is DFQATT and CDR2 is SNEGSKA (reference sequence). The ends lost 4 bases at V and 4 bases at J; junction bases unmatched: 4. The CDR3 extends over 13 amino acids. CDR3 DNA sequence: TGCAGTGCTATCAAGGGGGCTTACAATGAGCAGTTCTTC. Encoded protein: CSAIKGAYNEQFF.

The table lists this clonotype with many counts. The CDR3, as DNA: TGTGCCAGCAGTTTAGAACAGGGTTGGGACACTGAAGCTTTCTTT. Its protein is CASSLEQGWDTEAFF. V gene TRBV12-3 or TRBV12-4 combines with J gene TRBJ1-1; a weak D match, TRBD1 (6 bases). V was trimmed by 1 base and J by 3 bases, leaving 12 bases between them. This CDR3 comprises 15 residues.

The chain recombines TRBV20-1 with TRBJ2-1; 8 nucleotides align to TRBD2. Germline trimming cut 1 base from V and 6 bases from J; bases unmatched to any gene: 2. Germline V lookup: CDR1 DFQATT, CDR2 SNEGSKA (reference sequence). This CDR3 has 13 amino acids. CDR3 loop: CSARGGLANEQFF. The CDR3 DNA reads TGCAGTGCTAGAGGAGGACTAGCCAATGAGCAGTTCTTC.

This chain connects TRBV27 to TRBJ2-5; no firm D call. Per germline, CDR1 MNHEY and CDR2 SMNVEV (reference sequence). V was shortened by 4 bases and J by 5 bases, with 14 bases between the two germline ends. The CDR3 runs 14 residues. The CDR3 is CASSSLSRAETQYF. CDR3 nucleotide sequence: TGTGCCAGCAGTTCACTCTCCCGAGCGGAGACCCAGTACTTC.

This rearrangement joins TRBV14 to TRBJ2-7; D is undetermined. V was shortened by 4 bases and J by 7 bases, with 20 bases between the two germline ends. The CDR3 runs to 15 residues. CDR1 is SGHDN and CDR2 is FVKESK in the germline V gene. DNA of the CDR3: TGTGCCAGCAGCCCCCGGGCGGAACCGTTGGGGGAGCAGTACTTC. This codes for CASSPRAEPLGEQYF. The whole variable domain, filled in from reference TRBV14 and TRBJ2-7, reads EAGVTQFPSHSVIEKGQTVTLRCDPISGHDNLYWYRRVMGKEIKFLLHFVKESKQDESGMPNNRFLAERTGGTYSTLKVQPAELEDSGVYFCASSPRAEPLGEQYFGPGTRLTVT.